These 2 T cell receptor beta chains were sequenced from one sample in a study of cytomegalovirus exposure and HLA in healthy donors. The PCR employed 60 Vbeta primers together with 13 Jbeta primers. Repertoires were generated with immunoSEQ multiplex PCR, while TCRdb's copy carries only in-frame clones and drops some. The sample lists about 180,000 clones; 60% to 80% were seen once. Sample: PBMCs. These TCRs come from a middle-aged man in good health and CMV-seropositive.

The chain uses TRBV2 and TRBJ1-2, with TRBD1 matching over 7 bases. Germline assignment: CDR1 SNHLY and CDR2 FYNNEI. J gave up 5 bases and V 8 bases, and 14 bases lay outside the gene matches. The CDR3 is 15 amino acids. CDR3 region: CASLGGQTPTYGYTF. The CDR3, as DNA: TGTGCCAGCCTCGGGGGACAGACGCCCACTTATGGCTACACCTTC.

The V and J genes are TRBV10-3 and TRBJ2-1; TRBD2 agrees at 13 bases. After removal of 2 bases from V and 7 bases from J, the junction contained 8 bases not matched to a gene. CDR1 ENHRY and CDR2 SYGVKD come from the germline V gene. The CDR3 has 17 residues. CDR3 in DNA: TGTGCCATCAGTGAGGGGGTAGGACTAGCGGGAGCTAATGAGCAGTTCTTC. It translates to CAISEGVGLAGANEQFF.